This T cell receptor beta chain was sequenced for a study of cytomegalovirus exposure and HLA in healthy donors. Study conclusions and caveats: The likely origin of a cluster of highly shared sequence variants was a sequencing artifact. Rarity marked most TCR sequences, yet some public TCRs occurred in many donors. In a later analysis, donors in an Asian-associated ancestry cluster reportedly had fewer N-insertions in productive TCRs than the cohort mean.

Worth noting for this clone: Its antigen is currently unknown.

13 Jbeta primers and 60 Vbeta primers were used for the PCR. Sequencing used immunoSEQ multiplex PCR; TCRdb keeps in-frame clones, though not all of them. The repertoire table contains about 79,000 clones. In germline, CDR1 is MNHEY, CDR2 SMNVEV (reference sequence). CDR3 length equals 13 residues. This TCR was sampled from a man younger than 45 in good health and CMV-seronegative. The J gene is TRBJ2-7, the V gene TRBV27; D gene ambiguous. The specimen sequenced was PBMCs. In DNA, the CDR3 is TGTGCTACAGCATGGCGCCTCGCCTACGAGCAGTACTTC. It translates to CATAWRLAYEQYF.